Sequencing of this TCR beta chain was carried out in a study of cytomegalovirus exposure and HLA in healthy donors. On the study more broadly: The same platform was used for the 130 or so validation repertoires as for the roughly 660 first-cohort repertoires, as reported in a later analysis.

Of note for this clone: Its antigen is still unknown.

This CDR3 contains 13 residues. Trimming removed 0 bases from V and 6 bases from J, with 10 bases in between. Germline V gene data show CDR1 as SGHRS and CDR2 as YFSETQ. Study-wide results and caveats: Among TCR beta chains, those listed as cytomegalovirus-associated numbered over 150.

Assay: immunoSEQ multiplex PCR; the TCRdb copy retains only in-frame clones and omits some. The sample records 90,000 to 130,000 clones, around nine tenths being singletons. Sequencing was carried out using PBMCs. The TCR was taken from a woman in her twenties or thirties in good health and CMV-seropositive. The chain joins TRBV5-1 to TRBJ2-7; D perhaps matches TRBD2 (5 bases). DNA for the CDR3: TGCGCCAGCAGCTTGGTATTGGGGAGCGAGCAGTACTTC. Translated, it gives CASSLVLGSEQYF.